This T cell receptor beta chain was captured in a study of blood T cell repertoires in COVID-19. Turning to the study itself: Acute and convalescent COVID-19 specimens originated in the United States, Italy and Spain. Sample material is recorded as cDNA or gDNA derived from T cells, B-cell-depleted T cells, or PBMCs.

This clone showed up many times. This CDR3 is 13 amino acids long. The V and J ends lost 4 bases and 5 bases respectively, with 10 bases between them. The germline gives CDR1 SGHKS, CDR2 YYEKEE (reference sequence). In the authors' workflow: Nucleated cell number was recorded as an estimate derived from reference gene primer amplification. Measured with immunoSEQ multiplex PCR; TCRdb has only the in-frame clones, and not every one. That table supplies the V and J calls and clone size; D and trimming were determined from the DNA. The sample yields more than 95,000 clones, around 81% seen once. The chain links TRBV5-5 to TRBJ2-1; maybe TRBD2 (5 bases). The sequence was obtained from a man in his sixties with acute or convalescent COVID-19. The material sequenced was peripheral blood. CDR3 bases: TGTGCCAGCAGCGAGGGTCCGAACAATGAGCAGTTCTTC. This encodes CASSEGPNNEQFF.